These T cell receptor beta chains were read from a single sample in a study of post-analysis software for immune sequencing data. TCRdb re-called the PCR reads through MiXCR, storing one row per CDR3 protein. This table has 750,000 to 950,000 distinct CDR3 sequences, more than 45% appearing once. The source material was blood. All receptors derive from a girl aged 5-17 years with multiple sclerosis. Both conserved end residues are part of each CDR3. The D gene is left open where the match is weak. Rows may omit the clone size; those that give it use once, few, many or a size class.

d_gene,abundance,v_gene,j_gene,CDR3aa,CDR3nt
-,few,TRBV12-3/TRBV12-4,TRBJ1-2,CASSLVNDYGYTF,TGTGCCAGCAGTCTAGTTAATGACTATGGCTACACCTTC
-,few,TRBV12-3/TRBV12-4,TRBJ2-3,CASSPGQMRTDTQYF,TGTGCCAGCAGTCCCGGACAGATGCGCACAGATACGCAGTATTTT
TRBD1,-,TRBV19,TRBJ1-2,CASRTGRGYTF,TGTGCCAGTAGGACAGGGAGAGGCTACACCTTC
-,-,TRBV29-1,TRBJ2-1,CSVESLYPNEQFF,TGCAGCGTTGAATCGCTATATCCTAATGAGCAGTTCTTC
TRBD1,-,TRBV20-1,TRBJ2-3,CSAAGTGSTDTQYF,TGCAGTGCTGCCGGGACAGGGAGCACAGATACGCAGTATTTT
TRBD1,-,TRBV12-3/TRBV12-4,TRBJ2-2,CASSQLVGQGLGGELFF,TGTGCCAGCAGCCAACTGGTTGGACAGGGCTTGGGCGGGGAGCTGTTTTTT
-,few,TRBV2,TRBJ1-2,CASSPRAGYTF,TGTGCCAGCAGCCCTAGGGCTGGCTACACCTTC
TRBD2,-,TRBV27,TRBJ2-3,CASSPNRGGRVGTDTQYF,TGTGCCAGCAGTCCCAATCGGGGGGGCAGGGTTGGCACAGATACGCAGTATTTT
TRBD2,-,TRBV28,TRBJ2-1,CASSLRTSGPKGYNEQFF,TGTGCCAGCAGTTTGCGGACTAGCGGCCCCAAGGGGTACAATGAGCAGTTCTTC
TRBD2,few,TRBV7-9,TRBJ2-7,CASSHILAGTYEQYF,TGTGCCAGCAGCCATATACTAGCGGGAACGTACGAGCAGTACTTC
-,-,TRBV5-6,TRBJ2-1,CASSLEAPGEQFF,TGTGCCAGCAGCTTGGAGGCCCCCGGTGAGCAGTTCTTC
-,few,TRBV5-6,TRBJ2-4,CASSSLGGVANIQYF,TGTGCCAGCAGCTCGTTGGGTGGCGTTGCAAACATTCAGTACTTC
-,few,TRBV30,TRBJ1-4,CAWSVPRGGTNEKLFF,TGTGCCTGGAGTGTACCCAGAGGTGGAACTAATGAAAAACTGTTTTTT
-,few,TRBV12-3/TRBV12-4,TRBJ2-3,CASGAGRSINTQYF,TGTGCCAGCGGAGCGGGTCGTAGCATAAATACGCAGTATTTT
TRBD2,-,TRBV11-2,TRBJ2-3,CASTRGGLHTDTQYF,TGTGCCAGCACCCGGGGGGGACTACACACAGATACGCAGTATTTT
TRBD1,few,TRBV20-1,TRBJ2-3,CSARGTGEADTQYF,TGCAGTGCTAGGGGGACAGGGGAGGCAGATACGCAGTATTTT
-,-,TRBV13,TRBJ2-1,CASSFRTTSSPYNEQFF,TGTGCCAGCAGCTTTAGGACGACTAGTTCGCCCTACAATGAGCAGTTCTTC
TRBD2,-,TRBV25-1,TRBJ2-7,CASSEFFTSETYEQYF,TGTGCCAGCAGTGAATTTTTTACTAGCGAGACCTACGAGCAGTACTTC
-,-,TRBV6-6,TRBJ1-2,CASSYYTGVYGYTF,TGTGCCAGCAGTTACTACACAGGAGTCTATGGCTACACCTTC
-,few,TRBV29-1,TRBJ2-5,CSVESETQYF,TGCAGCGTTGAAAGCGAGACCCAGTACTTC
-,-,TRBV6-6,TRBJ2-7,CASSYYPYEQYF,TGTGCCAGCAGTTACTACCCCTACGAGCAGTACTTC
TRBD2,-,TRBV4-2,TRBJ2-5,CASSPSSREVETQYF,TGTGCCAGCAGCCCCAGCTCGCGGGAGGTAGAGACCCAGTACTTC
TRBD1,-,TRBV6-1,TRBJ1-5,CASSDRDRGHQPQHF,TGTGCCAGCAGTGATAGGGACAGGGGTCATCAGCCCCAGCATTTT
TRBD1,few,TRBV6-6,TRBJ2-7,CASSYSTGGFDEQYF,TGTGCCAGCAGTTACTCGACAGGGGGCTTCGACGAGCAGTACTTC
-,few,TRBV10-3,TRBJ1-2,CAISDVPFEGYTF,TGTGCCATCAGTGATGTCCCCTTTGAGGGCTACACCTTC
TRBD2,few,TRBV28,TRBJ2-5,CASSSIVGTSGLEEQYF,TGTGCCAGCAGTTCTATCGTCGGGACTAGCGGGCTAGAGGAGCAGTACTTC
-,-,TRBV7-2,TRBJ2-5,CASSRDRFQETQYF,TGTGCCAGCAGCCGTGACCGGTTCCAAGAGACCCAGTACTTC
TRBD2,-,TRBV6-6,TRBJ2-5,CASTLGRAGSRETQYF,TGTGCCAGCACCCTGGGACGAGCGGGAAGTCGCGAGACCCAGTACTTC
-,-,TRBV5-1,TRBJ2-1,CASSFRGFGEQFF,TGCGCCAGCAGCTTTCGGGGTTTCGGTGAGCAGTTCTTC
-,-,TRBV29-1,TRBJ1-1,CSVETPGLNTEAFF,TGCAGCGTTGAAACTCCAGGGTTGAACACTGAAGCTTTCTTT
TRBD2,-,TRBV20-1,TRBJ2-7,CSAKLPPGTSGSLGSYEQYF,TGCAGTGCGAAGCTTCCTCCCGGGACTAGCGGGAGCTTGGGATCCTACGAGCAGTACTTC
-,-,TRBV4-2,TRBJ2-2,CASSQEVGGMGGELFF,TGTGCCAGCAGCCAAGAGGTCGGCGGGATGGGCGGGGAGCTGTTTTTT
TRBD1,-,TRBV12-3/TRBV12-4,TRBJ1-4,CASSSGTEAEKLFF,TGTGCCAGCAGTTCGGGGACAGAAGCTGAAAAACTGTTTTTT
-,-,TRBV7-2,TRBJ1-5,CASSLGGARGQPQHF,TGTGCCAGCAGCTTAGGGGGGGCGCGCGGTCAGCCCCAGCATTTT
-,many,TRBV6-6,TRBJ1-1,CASRGTEAFF,TGTGCCAGCCGTGGGACTGAAGCTTTCTTT
TRBD2,-,TRBV13,TRBJ2-2,CASSSLTSGRVDGELFF,TGTGCCAGCAGCTCCTTGACTAGCGGGAGAGTCGACGGGGAGCTGTTTTTT
-,-,TRBV6-6,TRBJ1-4,CASSSPLWEVNEKLFF,TGTGCCAGCAGTTCCCCTTTATGGGAGGTTAATGAAAAACTGTTTTTT
-,-,TRBV7-9,TRBJ2-3,CASSLVSGQIPQYF,TGTGCCAGCAGCTTAGTCTCCGGGCAGATCCCGCAGTATTTT
TRBD2,few,TRBV12-3/TRBV12-4,TRBJ2-1,CASSFRTSAGVSYNEQFF,TGTGCCAGCAGTTTCCGGACCTCGGCGGGAGTCTCCTACAATGAGCAGTTCTTC
-,-,TRBV9,TRBJ1-1,CASSVVVSGALNTEAFF,TGTGCCAGCAGCGTAGTTGTGTCGGGGGCGCTGAACACTGAAGCTTTCTTT
TRBD2,few,TRBV6-2/TRBV6-3,TRBJ2-1,CASSSYPKLAANNEQFF,TGTGCCAGCAGTTCCTACCCCAAACTAGCGGCGAACAATGAGCAGTTCTTC
-,once,TRBV25-1,TRBJ1-4,CASSEPGGPTNEKLFF,TGTGCCAGCAGTGAACCCGGCGGGCCCACTAATGAAAAACTGTTTTTT
TRBD2,-,TRBV20-1,TRBJ2-1,CSASSTSGGEQFF,TGCAGTGCTTCCTCGACTAGCGGGGGTGAGCAGTTCTTC
-,-,TRBV21-1,TRBJ2-1,CASSKGTSGRALYEQFF,TGTGCCAGCAGCAAAGGGACTAGCGGGAGGGCCCTGTACGAGCAGTTCTTC